This T cell receptor (beta chain) was obtained from a study of sequential checkpoint blockade in melanoma. Study-level information: Both treatment sequences were followed by maintenance nivolumab.

Germline V lookup: CDR1 SGHDT, CDR2 YYEEEE. Trimming took off 0 bases at V and 6 bases at J, with 3 bases between the two ends. This CDR3 spans 11 amino acids. Treatment reported: randomized to nivolumab then ipilimumab (arm A) or the reverse (arm B). None of the patients previously received DNA-damaging chemotherapy. TCRdb's copy holds only in-frame clones and misses some; the assay was immunoSEQ multiplex PCR. The data hold roughly 2,300 clones, with approximately 60% observed a single time. The TCR sequence derives from a human patient with melanoma. Some clones in this sample may be carry-over from other donors' samples. Sequencing was performed on CD8+ T cells sorted from blood (inferred from file names), taken from a patient given nivolumab and ipilimumab in sequence. The chain carries TRBV5-6 and TRBJ1-2; D remains ambiguous. DNA of the CDR3: TGTGCCAGCAGCTTGGGTAATGGCTACACCTTC. Its protein product is CASSLGNGYTF.